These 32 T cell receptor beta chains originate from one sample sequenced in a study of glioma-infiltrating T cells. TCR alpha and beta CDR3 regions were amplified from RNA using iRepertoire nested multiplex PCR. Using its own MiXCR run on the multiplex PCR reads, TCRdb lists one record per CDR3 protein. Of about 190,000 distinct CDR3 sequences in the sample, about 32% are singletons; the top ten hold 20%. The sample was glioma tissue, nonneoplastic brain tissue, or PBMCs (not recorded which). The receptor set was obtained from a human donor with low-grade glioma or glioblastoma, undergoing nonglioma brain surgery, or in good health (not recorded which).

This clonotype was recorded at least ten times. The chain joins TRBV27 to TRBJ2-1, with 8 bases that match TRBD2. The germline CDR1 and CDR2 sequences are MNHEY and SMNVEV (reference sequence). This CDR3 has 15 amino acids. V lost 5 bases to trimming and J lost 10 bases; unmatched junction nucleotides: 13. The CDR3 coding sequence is TGTGCCAGCAGTCCCGGGGTAACTAGCGGATGGGAGCAGTTCTTC. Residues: CASSPGVTSGWEQFF.

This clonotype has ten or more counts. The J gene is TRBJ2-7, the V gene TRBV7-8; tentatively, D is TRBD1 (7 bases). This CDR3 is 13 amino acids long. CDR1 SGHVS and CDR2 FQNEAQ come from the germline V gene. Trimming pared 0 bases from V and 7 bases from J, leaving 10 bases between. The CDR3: CASSLARDSEQYF. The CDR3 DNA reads TGTGCCAGCAGCTTAGCGCGGGACAGTGAGCAGTACTTC.

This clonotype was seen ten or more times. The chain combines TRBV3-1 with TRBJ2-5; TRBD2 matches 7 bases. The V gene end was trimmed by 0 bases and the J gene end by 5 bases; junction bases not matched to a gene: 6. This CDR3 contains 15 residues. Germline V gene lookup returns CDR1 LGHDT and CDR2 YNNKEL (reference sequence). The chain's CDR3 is CASSQDVSGGETQYF. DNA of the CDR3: TGTGCCAGCAGCCAAGATGTCTCCGGGGGGGAGACCCAGTACTTC.

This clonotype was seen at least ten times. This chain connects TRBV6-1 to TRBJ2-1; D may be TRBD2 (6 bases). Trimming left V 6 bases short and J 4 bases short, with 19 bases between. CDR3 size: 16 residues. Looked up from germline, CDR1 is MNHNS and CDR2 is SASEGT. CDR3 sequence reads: CASSSGGTVRYNEQFF. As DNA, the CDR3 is TGTGCCAGCAGCTCCGGAGGGACTGTACGTTACAATGAGCAGTTCTTC.

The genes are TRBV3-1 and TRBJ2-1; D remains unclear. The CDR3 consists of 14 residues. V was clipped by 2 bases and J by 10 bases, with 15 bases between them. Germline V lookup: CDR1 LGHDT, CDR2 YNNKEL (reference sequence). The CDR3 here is CASSQPSLGYEQFF. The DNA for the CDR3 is TGTGCCAGCAGCCAACCCTCCCTCGGCTACGAGCAGTTCTTC.

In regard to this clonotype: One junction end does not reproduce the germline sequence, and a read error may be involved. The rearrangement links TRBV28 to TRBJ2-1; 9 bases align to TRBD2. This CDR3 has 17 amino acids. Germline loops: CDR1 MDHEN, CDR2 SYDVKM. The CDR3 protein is CASRGAGGPGSYNGQFF. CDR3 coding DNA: TGTGCCAGCCGGGGGGCGGGAGGGCCGGGGTCCTACAATGGGCAGTTCTTC.

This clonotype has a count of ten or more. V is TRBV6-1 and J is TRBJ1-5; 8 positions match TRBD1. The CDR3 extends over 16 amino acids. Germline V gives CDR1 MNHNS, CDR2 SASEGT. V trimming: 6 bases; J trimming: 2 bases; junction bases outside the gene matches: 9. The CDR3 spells CASRQRQGSGNQPQHF. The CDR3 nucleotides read TGTGCCAGCAGACAAAGACAGGGGAGCGGCAATCAGCCCCAGCATTTT.

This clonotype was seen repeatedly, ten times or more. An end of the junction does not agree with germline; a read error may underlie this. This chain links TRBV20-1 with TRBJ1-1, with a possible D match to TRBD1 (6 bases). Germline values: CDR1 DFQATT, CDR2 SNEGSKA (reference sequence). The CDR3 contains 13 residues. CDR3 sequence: CSAIGMRDTEAFF. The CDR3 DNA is TGCAGTGCTATAGGGATGAGGGACACAGAAGCTTTCTTT.

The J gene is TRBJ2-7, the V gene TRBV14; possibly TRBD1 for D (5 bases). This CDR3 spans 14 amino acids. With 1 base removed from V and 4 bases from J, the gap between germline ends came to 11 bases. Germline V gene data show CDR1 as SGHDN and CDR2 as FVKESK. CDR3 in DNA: TGTGCCAGCAGCCAAGGGATCACAGGATACGAGCAGTACTTC. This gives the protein CASSQGITGYEQYF.

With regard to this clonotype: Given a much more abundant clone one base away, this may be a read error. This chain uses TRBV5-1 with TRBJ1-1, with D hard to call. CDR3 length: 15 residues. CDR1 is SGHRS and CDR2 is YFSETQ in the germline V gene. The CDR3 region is CASSLGGDGNTKAFF. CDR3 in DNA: TGCGCCAGCAGCTTGGGAGGAGATGGGAACACTAAAGCTTTCTTT. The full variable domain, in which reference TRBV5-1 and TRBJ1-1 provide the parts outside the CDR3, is KAGVTQTPRYLIKTRGQQVTLSCSPISGHRSVSWYQQTPGQGLQFLFEYFSETQRNKGNFPGRFSGRQFSNSRSEMNVSTLELGDSALYLCASSLGGDGNTKAFFGQGTRLTVV.

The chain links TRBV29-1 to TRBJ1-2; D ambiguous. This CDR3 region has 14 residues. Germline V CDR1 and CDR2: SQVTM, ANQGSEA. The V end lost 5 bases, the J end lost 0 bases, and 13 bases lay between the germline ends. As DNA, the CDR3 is TGCAGCGTTAGTCTGGAGATTTCTAACTATGGCTACACCTTC. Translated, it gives CSVSLEISNYGYTF.

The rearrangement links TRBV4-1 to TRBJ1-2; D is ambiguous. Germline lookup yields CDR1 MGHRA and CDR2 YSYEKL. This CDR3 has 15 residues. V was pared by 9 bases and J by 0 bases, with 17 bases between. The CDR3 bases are TGCGCCAGTCGGTGTACAGCTTCCTCTAACTATGGCTACACCTTC. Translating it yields CASRCTASSNYGYTF.

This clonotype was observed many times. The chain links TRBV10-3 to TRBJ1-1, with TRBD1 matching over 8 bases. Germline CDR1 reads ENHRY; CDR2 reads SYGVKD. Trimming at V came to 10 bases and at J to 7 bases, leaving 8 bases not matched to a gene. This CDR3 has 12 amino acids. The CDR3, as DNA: TGTGCCACCCGGGACAGGTTATTTGAAGCTTTCTTT. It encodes CATRDRLFEAFF.

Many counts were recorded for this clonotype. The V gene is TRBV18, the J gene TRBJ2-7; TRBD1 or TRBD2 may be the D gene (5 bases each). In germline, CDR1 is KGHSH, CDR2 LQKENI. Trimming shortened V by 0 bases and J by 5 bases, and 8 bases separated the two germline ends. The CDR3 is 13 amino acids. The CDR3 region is CASSPPQGHEQYF. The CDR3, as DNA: TGTGCCAGCTCACCACCTCAGGGACACGAGCAGTACTTC.

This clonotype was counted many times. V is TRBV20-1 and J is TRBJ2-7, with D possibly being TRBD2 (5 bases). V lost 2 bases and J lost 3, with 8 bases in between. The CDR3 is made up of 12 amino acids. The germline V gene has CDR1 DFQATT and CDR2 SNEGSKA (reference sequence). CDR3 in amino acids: CSARLGSYEQYF. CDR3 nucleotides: TGCAGTGCTAGACTGGGGAGCTACGAGCAGTACTTC.

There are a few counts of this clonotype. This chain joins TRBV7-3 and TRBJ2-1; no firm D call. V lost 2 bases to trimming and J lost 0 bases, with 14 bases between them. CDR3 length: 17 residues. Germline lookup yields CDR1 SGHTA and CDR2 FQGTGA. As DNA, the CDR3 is TGTGCCAGCAGCTTATCCCCCCCCGGAACCTCCTACAATGAGCAGTTCTTC. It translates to CASSLSPPGTSYNEQFF. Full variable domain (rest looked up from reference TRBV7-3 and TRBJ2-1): GAGVSQTPSNKVTEKGKYVELRCDPISGHTALYWYRQSLGQGPEFLIYFQGTGAADDSGLPNDRFFAVRPEGSVSTLKIQRTERGDSAVYLCASSLSPPGTSYNEQFFGPGTRLTVL.

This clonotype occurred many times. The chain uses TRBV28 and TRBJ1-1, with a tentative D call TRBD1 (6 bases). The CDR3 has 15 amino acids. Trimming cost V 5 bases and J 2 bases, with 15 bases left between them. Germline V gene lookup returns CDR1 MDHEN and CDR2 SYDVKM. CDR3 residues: CASSPGQTINTEAFF. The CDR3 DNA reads TGTGCCAGCAGTCCTGGACAGACTATCAACACTGAAGCTTTCTTT.

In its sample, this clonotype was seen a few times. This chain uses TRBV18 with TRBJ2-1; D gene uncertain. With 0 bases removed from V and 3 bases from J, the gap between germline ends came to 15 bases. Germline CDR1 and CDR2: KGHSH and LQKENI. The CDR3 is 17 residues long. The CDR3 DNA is TGTGCCAGCTCACCACCGGGTTCGGCCTCCAGCTACAATGAGCAGTTCTTC. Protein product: CASSPPGSASSYNEQFF.

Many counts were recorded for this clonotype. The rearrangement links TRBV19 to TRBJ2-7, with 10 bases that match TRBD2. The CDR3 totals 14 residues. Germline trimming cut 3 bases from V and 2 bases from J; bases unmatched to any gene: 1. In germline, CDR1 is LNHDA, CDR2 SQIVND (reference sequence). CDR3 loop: CASSILAGAYEQYF. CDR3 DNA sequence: TGTGCCAGTAGTATTCTAGCGGGGGCCTACGAGCAGTACTTC.

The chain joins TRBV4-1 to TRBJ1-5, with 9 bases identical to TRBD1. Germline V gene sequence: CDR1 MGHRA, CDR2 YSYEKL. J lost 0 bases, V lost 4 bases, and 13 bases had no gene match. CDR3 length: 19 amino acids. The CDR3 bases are TGCGCCAGCAGCCCAGATATGGGACAGGGATTATATAGCAATCAGCCCCAGCATTTT. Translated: CASSPDMGQGLYSNQPQHF.

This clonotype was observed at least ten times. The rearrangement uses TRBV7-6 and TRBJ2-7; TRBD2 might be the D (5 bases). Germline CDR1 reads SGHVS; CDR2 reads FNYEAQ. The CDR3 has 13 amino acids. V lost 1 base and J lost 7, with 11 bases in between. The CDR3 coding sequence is TGTGCCAGCAGCTTAGATCCGGGAAGGGAGCAGTACTTC. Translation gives CASSLDPGREQYF.

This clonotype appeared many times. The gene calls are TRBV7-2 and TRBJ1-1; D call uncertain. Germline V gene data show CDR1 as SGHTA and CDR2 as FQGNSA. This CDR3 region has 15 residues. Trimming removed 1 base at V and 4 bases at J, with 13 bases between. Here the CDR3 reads CASSLVGEWSTEAFF. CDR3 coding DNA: TGTGCCAGCAGCTTAGTGGGAGAGTGGAGCACTGAAGCTTTCTTT.

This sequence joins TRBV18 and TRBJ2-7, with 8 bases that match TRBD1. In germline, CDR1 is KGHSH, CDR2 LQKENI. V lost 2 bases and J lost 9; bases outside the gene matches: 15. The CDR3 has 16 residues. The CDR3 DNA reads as TGTGCCAGCTCACCAGATACCGGGACAGGCCCCCATGGGCAGTACTTC. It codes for CASSPDTGTGPHGQYF. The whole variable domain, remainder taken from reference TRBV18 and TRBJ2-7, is NAGVMQNPRHLVRRRGQEARLRCSPMKGHSHVYWYRQLPEEGLKFMVYLQKENIIDESGMPKERFSAEFPKEGPSILRIQQVVRGDSAAYFCASSPDTGTGPHGQYFGPGTRLTVT.

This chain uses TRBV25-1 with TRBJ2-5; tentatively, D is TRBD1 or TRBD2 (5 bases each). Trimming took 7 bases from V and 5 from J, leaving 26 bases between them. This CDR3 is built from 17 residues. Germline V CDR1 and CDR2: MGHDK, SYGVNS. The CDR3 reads CASILTRTGPPLETQYF. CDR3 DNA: TGTGCCAGCATCCTGACCCGGACGGGACCCCCCCTCGAGACCCAGTACTTC.

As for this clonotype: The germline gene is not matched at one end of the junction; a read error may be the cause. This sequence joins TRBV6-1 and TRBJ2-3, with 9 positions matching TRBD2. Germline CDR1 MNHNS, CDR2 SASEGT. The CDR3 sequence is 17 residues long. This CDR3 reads CAGSEVPGVAGAGTQYF. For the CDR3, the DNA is TGTGCCGGCAGTGAAGTTCCGGGAGTAGCGGGAGCAGGTACGCAGTATTTT.

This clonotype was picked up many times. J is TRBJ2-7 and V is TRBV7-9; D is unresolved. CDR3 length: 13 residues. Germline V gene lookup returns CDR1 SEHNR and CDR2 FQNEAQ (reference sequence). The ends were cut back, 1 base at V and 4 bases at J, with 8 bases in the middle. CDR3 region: CASSLVVGYEQYF. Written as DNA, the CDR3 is TGTGCCAGCAGCTTAGTAGTTGGGTACGAGCAGTACTTC. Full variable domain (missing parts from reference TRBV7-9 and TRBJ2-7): DTGVSQNPRHKITKRGQNVTFRCDPISEHNRLYWYRQTLGQGPEFLTYFQNEAQLEKSRLLSDRFSAERPKGSFSTLEIQRTEQGDSAMYLCASSLVVGYEQYFGPGTRLTVT.

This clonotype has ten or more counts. The CDR3 DNA is TGCAGTGCTTCACAGGGATTGGACACTGAAGCTTTCTTT. This encodes CSASQGLDTEAFF. V is TRBV20-1 and J is TRBJ1-1; weak D call: TRBD1 (6 bases). The germline gives CDR1 DFQATT, CDR2 SNEGSKA (reference sequence). V was trimmed by 5 bases and J by 3 bases, leaving 13 bases between them. The length of the CDR3 is 13 residues.

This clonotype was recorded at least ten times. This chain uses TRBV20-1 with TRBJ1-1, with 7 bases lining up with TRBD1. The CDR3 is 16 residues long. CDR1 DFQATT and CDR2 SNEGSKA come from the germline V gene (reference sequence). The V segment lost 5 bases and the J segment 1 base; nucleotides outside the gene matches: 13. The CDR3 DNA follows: TGCAGTGCTCGTAGATACGGGCCAGGGGGGAACACTGAAGCTTTCTTT. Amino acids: CSARRYGPGGNTEAFF.

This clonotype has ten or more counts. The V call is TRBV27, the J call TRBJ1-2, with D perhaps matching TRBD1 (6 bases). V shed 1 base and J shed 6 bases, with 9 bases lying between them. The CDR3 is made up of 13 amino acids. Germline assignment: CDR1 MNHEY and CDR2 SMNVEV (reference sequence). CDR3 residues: CASSLLGADGYTF. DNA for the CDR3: TGTGCCAGCAGTTTATTGGGGGCGGATGGCTACACCTTC.

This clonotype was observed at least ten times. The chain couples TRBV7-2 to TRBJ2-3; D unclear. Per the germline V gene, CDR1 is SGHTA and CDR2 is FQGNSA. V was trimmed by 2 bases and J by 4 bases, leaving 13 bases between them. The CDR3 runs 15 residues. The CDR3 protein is CASSLSWAAPDTQYF. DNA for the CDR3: TGTGCCAGCAGCTTAAGTTGGGCGGCACCAGATACGCAGTATTTT.

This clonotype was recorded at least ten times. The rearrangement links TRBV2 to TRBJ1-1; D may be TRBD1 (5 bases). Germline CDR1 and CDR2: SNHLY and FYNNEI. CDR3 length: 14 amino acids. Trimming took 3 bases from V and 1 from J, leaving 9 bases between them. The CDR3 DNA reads TGTGCCAGCAGTGAGTACAGGACGAACACTGAAGCTTTCTTT. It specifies CASSEYRTNTEAFF.

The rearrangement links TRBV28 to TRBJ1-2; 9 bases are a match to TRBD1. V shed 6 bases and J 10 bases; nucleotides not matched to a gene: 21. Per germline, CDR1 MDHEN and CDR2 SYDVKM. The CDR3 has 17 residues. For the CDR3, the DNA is TGTGCCAGCAGCCCGGGACAGGGAATAAAGTCAAACTATAACTACACCTTC. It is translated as CASSPGQGIKSNYNYTF.